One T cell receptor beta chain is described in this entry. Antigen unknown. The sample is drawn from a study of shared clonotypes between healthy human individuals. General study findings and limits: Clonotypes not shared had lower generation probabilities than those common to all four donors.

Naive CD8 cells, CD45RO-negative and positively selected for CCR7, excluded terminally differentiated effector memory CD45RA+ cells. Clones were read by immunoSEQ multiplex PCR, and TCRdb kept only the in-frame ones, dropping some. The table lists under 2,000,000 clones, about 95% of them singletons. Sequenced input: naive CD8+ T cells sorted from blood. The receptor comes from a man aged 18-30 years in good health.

CDR3 sequence: CASSHPSSQRELDTQYF. The CDR3 bases are TGTGCCAGCAGCCATCCCTCTAGTCAGCGGGAGTTAGATACGCAGTATTTT. The gene calls are TRBV4-2 and TRBJ2-3, with 8 bases that match TRBD2. The V segment lost 3 bases and the J segment 5 bases; nucleotides outside the gene matches: 13. Germline V lookup: CDR1 LGHNA, CDR2 YNFKEQ. The CDR3 has 17 amino acids.